One sample yielded the 9 T cell receptor beta chains listed below, sequenced in a study of T cell repertoires in cytomegalovirus infection. TCRdb fed the reads into MiXCR, producing one record per CDR3 protein. The sample lists approximately 730,000 distinct CDR3 sequences; about 29% were seen once. Their antigens are not known. Source: cultured CD8+ T cells from PBMCs, taken from culture after CMV antigen stimulation. Receptors were obtained from a human donor in good health (CMV status not recorded). Some clones in this sample may be carry-over from other donors' samples.

Ten or more counts support this clonotype. V is TRBV7-2 and J is TRBJ1-6, with D perhaps TRBD1 (5 bases). This CDR3 is built from 15 residues. V lost 1 base and J lost 11, with 15 bases in between. Germline CDR1 and CDR2: SGHTA and FQGNSA. The CDR3 reads CASSLVRGPGAPLHF. The CDR3 DNA is TGTGCCAGCAGCTTAGTTCGGGGCCCTGGGGCACCCCTCCACTTT.

This clonotype came up a few times. CDR3 coding DNA: TGCGCCAGCAGCCAAGCCCCTAGCAGGGAGCTGTTTTTT. Protein product: CASSQAPSRELFF. The rearrangement joins TRBV4-1 to TRBJ2-2, with D possibly TRBD2 on 5 matching bases. This CDR3 comprises 13 residues. The germline gives CDR1 MGHRA, CDR2 YSYEKL. V gave up 1 base and J gave up 9 bases, with 9 bases separating them.

The V gene is TRBV19, the J gene TRBJ2-2; 9 bases agree with TRBD1. There are 17 residues in the CDR3. J lost 2 bases, V lost 7 bases, and 11 bases had no gene match. Looked up from germline, CDR1 is LNHDA and CDR2 is SQIVND (reference sequence). CDR3 in DNA: TGTGCCAGTATGGGTGACAGGGGGTTTTTCAACACCGGGGAGCTGTTTTTT. It is translated as CASMGDRGFFNTGELFF.

This chain connects TRBV15 to TRBJ1-2; possibly TRBD1 for D (6 bases). The CDR3 sequence is 16 residues long. Trimming removed 3 bases at V and 1 base at J, with 15 bases between. Germline CDR1 is LNHNV and CDR2 is YYDKDF (reference sequence). The CDR3: CATSRTRGADNYGYTF. CDR3 bases: TGTGCCACCAGCAGGACCCGGGGGGCAGATAACTATGGCTACACCTTC.

This clonotype was found many times. V is TRBV9 and J is TRBJ1-2; no reliable D call. The germline gives CDR1 SGDLS, CDR2 YYNGEE. The CDR3 runs 12 residues. Between the trimmed V and J ends, which lost 2 bases and 4 bases, there was a span of 6 bases. The CDR3 DNA reads as TGTGCCAGCAGCGTGGGCGGCTATGGCTACACCTTC. Amino acids: CASSVGGYGYTF. Full variable domain (outside the CDR3, taken from reference TRBV9 and TRBJ1-2): DSGVTQTPKHLITATGQRVTLRCSPRSGDLSVYWYQQSLDQGLQFLIQYYNGEERAKGNILERFSAQQFPDLHSELNLSSLELGDSALYFCASSVGGYGYTFGSGTRLTVV.

The chain carries TRBV5-4 and TRBJ2-7; TRBD2 agrees at 11 bases. CDR3 length equals 17 residues. Germline trimming cut 0 bases from V and 2 bases from J; bases unmatched to any gene: 7. Germline V gene lookup returns CDR1 SGHNT and CDR2 YYREEE (reference sequence). CDR3 sequence (DNA): TGTGCCAGCAGCTTGGAGGGCCGTAGCGGGGGGGCCTACGAGCAGTACGTC. Its translation is CASSLEGRSGGAYEQYV.

The chain employs TRBV7-9 and TRBJ2-1, with D possibly matching TRBD2 (6 bases). CDR1 is SEHNR, CDR2 FQNEAQ, per germline (reference sequence). This CDR3 comprises 15 residues. The V and J ends lost 3 bases and 6 bases respectively, with 15 bases between them. CDR3 loop: CASSFGLWEANEQFF. CDR3 bases: TGTGCCAGCAGCTTCGGCCTTTGGGAGGCCAATGAGCAGTTCTTC.

The V gene is TRBV4-1, the J gene TRBJ2-4; 9 bases are shared with TRBD1. Trimming cost V 0 bases and J 4 bases; bases outside gene matches: 4. Germline V gene lookup returns CDR1 MGHRA and CDR2 YSYEKL. The CDR3 consists of 16 residues. The CDR3 region has the DNA TGCGCCAGCAGCCAAGAAGGACAGGGGATGAAAAACATTCAGTACTTC. This sequence encodes CASSQEGQGMKNIQYF.

The gene calls are TRBV20-1 and TRBJ2-1; no definite D call. This CDR3 spans 13 amino acids. The V end was cut by 2 bases, the J end by 9 bases, with 14 bases between. CDR1 and CDR2 from the germline V gene are DFQATT and SNEGSKA (reference sequence). CDR3 sequence (DNA): TGCAGTGCTAGACCCTTGGGTAAAAGTGAGCAGTTCTTC. Translated: CSARPLGKSEQFF.